This T cell receptor beta chain was captured by sequencing in a study of a mutant IDH1 vaccine in newly diagnosed glioma. About the study: Vaccine administration was initiated 4-6 weeks following radiotherapy alone, or with temozolomide cycles. Most patients had received both radiotherapy and temozolomide, the prior options being radiotherapy, temozolomide, or both.

The table came from immunoSEQ multiplex PCR; TCRdb's copy has only in-frame clones and leaves some out. Of about 23,000 clones listed, 70% to 85% are singletons. As to time point: week 11, during vaccination. A single vaccine dose contained 300 ug of mutant IDH1 20-mer peptide, and topical imiquimod was used with it. On this clone: The antigen is unknown.

The sequence was obtained from a man aged 35 to 55 with glioma. The source was PBMCs, collected from a glioma patient whose treatment included an IDH1 peptide vaccine.

The CDR3 nucleotides are TGTGCCAGCAGTCTCCGGGCCCCCCTCTCATCCTACGAGCAGTACTTC. It encodes CASSLRAPLSSYEQYF. J is TRBJ2-7 and V is TRBV2; D is undetermined. Germline V lookup: CDR1 SNHLY, CDR2 FYNNEI. The CDR3 consists of 16 residues. The V end lost 5 bases, the J end lost 1 base, and 18 bases lay between the germline ends.